This is a list of T cell receptor beta chains from one sample in a study of blood T cell repertoires in COVID-19. Some clones are missing from TCRdb's copy, which holds only in-frame ones; the method was immunoSEQ multiplex PCR. The table shows approximately 96,000 clones, with about 95% occurring only once. The specimen was peripheral blood. Every receptor here comes from a human donor with active COVID-19. The donor label of this sample is uncertain. CDR3s include the opening cysteine and the closing phenylalanine or tryptophan. The D gene is left open where the match is weak. Where a row states a size, it is once, few, many or the class of an expanded clone; other rows omit it.

j_call	v_call	d_call	clone_size	cdr3_aa	cdr3_nt
TRBJ1-5	TRBV2	NA	NA	CASNSGGANQPQHF	TGTGCCAGCAACTCGGGGGGAGCCAATCAGCCCCAGCATTTT
TRBJ1-5	TRBV6-2/TRBV6-3	TRBD1	NA	CASSRTGSQPQHF	TGTGCCAGCAGTAGGACAGGGAGTCAGCCCCAGCATTTT
TRBJ2-3	TRBV29-1	TRBD2	NA	CSVPLAGGLTDTQYF	TGCAGCGTCCCACTAGCGGGAGGGCTCACAGATACGCAGTATTTT
TRBJ1-2	TRBV28	NA	NA	CASSLSTGYTF	TGTGCCAGCAGTTTAAGTACAGGGTACACCTTC
TRBJ2-5	TRBV7-6	NA	NA	CASSPGSNQETQYF	TGTGCCAGCAGCCCAGGGTCCAACCAAGAGACCCAGTACTTC
TRBJ1-2	TRBV5-1	TRBD1	once	CASSLGDRERGYTF	TGCGCCAGCAGCTTAGGGGACAGGGAACGCGGCTACACCTTC
TRBJ1-2	TRBV28	TRBD1	NA	CASLQPAGQGDSYTF	TGTGCCAGCCTGCAACCCGCCGGACAGGGAGATAGCTACACCTTC
TRBJ1-1	TRBV10-3	NA	once	CAISDYQGTTEAFF	TGTGCCATCAGTGATTATCAGGGGACCACTGAAGCTTTCTTT
TRBJ2-3	TRBV9	TRBD2	medium-sized	CASSVGQLAGGIDTQYF	TGTGCCAGCAGCGTAGGTCAACTAGCGGGGGGGATAGATACGCAGTATTTT
TRBJ2-5	TRBV7-9	NA	NA	CASGRDGTQYF	TGTGCCAGCGGGCGGGATGGGACCCAGTACTTC
TRBJ2-1	TRBV27	TRBD2	NA	CASSLFVELAGVYNEQFF	TGTGCCAGCAGTTTATTTGTAGAACTAGCGGGAGTATACAATGAGCAGTTCTTC
TRBJ1-5	TRBV10-1	NA	NA	CASSDSPGTYQPQHF	TGCGCCAGCAGTGACTCCCCCGGGACATATCAGCCCCAGCATTTT
TRBJ2-5	TRBV2	NA	NA	CASRVGDLGTQYF	TGTGCCAGCAGAGTCGGGGATTTGGGGACCCAGTACTTC
TRBJ2-2	TRBV7-2	TRBD1	NA	CASSWDRANTGELFF	TGTGCCAGCAGCTGGGACAGGGCGAACACCGGGGAGCTGTTTTTT
TRBJ2-7	TRBV6-5	TRBD2	NA	CASRAPGTSPYEQYF	TGTGCCAGCAGGGCCCCCGGGACTAGTCCCTACGAGCAGTACTTC
TRBJ1-3	TRBV6-5	NA	once	CASSYGAVGNTIYF	TGTGCCAGCAGTTATGGGGCGGTTGGAAACACCATATATTTT
TRBJ2-7	TRBV6-1	TRBD2	NA	CASSDEAGGPYEQYF	TGTGCCAGCAGTGATGAAGCGGGAGGTCCCTACGAGCAGTACTTC
TRBJ2-3	TRBV4-3	TRBD2	NA	CASSQDFRRASGSADTQYF	TGCGCCAGCAGCCAAGATTTTCGGCGTGCTAGCGGGAGTGCAGATACGCAGTATTTT
TRBJ1-6	TRBV19	NA	once	CASSKTGKEDSPLHF	TGTGCCAGTTCGAAAACGGGAAAGGAAGATTCACCCCTCCACTTT
TRBJ2-1	TRBV6-6	NA	NA	CASEADSSYNEQFF	TGTGCCAGCGAAGCGGACAGCTCCTACAATGAGCAGTTCTTC
TRBJ2-7	TRBV6-6	TRBD1	NA	CASRGQGNEYEQYF	TGTGCCAGCAGAGGACAGGGGAACGAGTACGAGCAGTACTTC
TRBJ1-5	TRBV6-5	TRBD1	NA	CASTTGDQPQHF	TGTGCCAGCACGACAGGGGATCAGCCCCAGCATTTT
TRBJ1-2	TRBV12-5	NA	NA	CASGLAYRVGYTF	TGTGCTAGTGGTTTGGCCTACAGGGTTGGCTACACCTTC
TRBJ2-1	TRBV27	NA	NA	CASSLTVAVYNEQFF	TGTGCCAGCAGTTTAACAGTCGCAGTCTACAATGAGCAGTTCTTC
TRBJ2-5	TRBV20-1	TRBD2	NA	CSASTSGGAVETQYF	TGCAGTGCTAGTACTAGCGGGGGGGCCGTTGAGACCCAGTACTTC
TRBJ1-2	TRBV11-2	NA	NA	CASSLGTRLVSGDYGYTF	TGTGCCAGCAGCTTAGGTACGAGGCTGGTCTCAGGGGACTATGGCTACACCTTC
TRBJ2-1	TRBV15	TRBD2	NA	CATSRVRTSSSNEQFF	TGTGCCACCAGCAGAGTCCGGACTAGCTCTTCTAATGAGCAGTTCTTC
TRBJ1-2	TRBV7-2	TRBD1	NA	CASSLGQGVGYGYTF	TGTGCCAGCAGCTTAGGACAGGGGGTCGGCTATGGCTACACCTTC
TRBJ2-3	TRBV5-1	TRBD2	NA	CASSWGLAGGADTQYF	TGCGCCAGCAGTTGGGGACTAGCGGGAGGGGCAGATACGCAGTATTTT
TRBJ1-1	TRBV2	NA	few	CASRGEQGTEAFF	TGTGCCAGCAGGGGCGAACAGGGCACTGAAGCTTTCTTT
TRBJ1-5	TRBV7-2	NA	NA	CASSPGTTTRAQHF	TGTGCCAGCAGCCCCGGGACTACTACGCGGGCCCAGCATTTT
TRBJ2-3	TRBV6-5	TRBD2	NA	CASSRGLTTDTQYF	TGTGCCAGCAGTCGGGGACTAACTACAGATACGCAGTATTTT
TRBJ2-7	TRBV7-9	TRBD1	NA	CASSLGTGGLEQYF	TGTGCCAGCAGTCTAGGGACAGGGGGATTAGAGCAGTACTTC
TRBJ1-2	TRBV27	NA	NA	CASSFNLEGGYTF	TGTGCCAGCAGTTTTAACCTGGAGGGCGGCTACACCTTC
TRBJ2-7	TRBV4-3	TRBD2	NA	CASSQGWWASGISYEQYF	TGCGCCAGCAGCCAGGGTTGGTGGGCTAGCGGTATCTCCTACGAGCAGTACTTC
TRBJ2-7	TRBV27	TRBD1	NA	CASSRQGDPYEQYF	TGTGCCAGCAGTCGACAGGGGGATCCCTACGAGCAGTACTTC
TRBJ2-7	TRBV3-1/TRBV3-2	NA	NA	CASSQDLFLAYEQYF	TGTGCCAGCAGCCAAGATCTTTTCCTCGCCTACGAGCAGTACTTC
TRBJ1-5	TRBV4-1	TRBD1	NA	CASSLRQGDQPQHF	TGCGCCAGCAGCCTAAGACAGGGCGATCAGCCCCAGCATTTT
TRBJ1-5	TRBV25-1	TRBD1	NA	CASSEARGPYSNQPQHF	TGTGCCAGCAGTGAAGCCAGGGGGCCGTATAGCAATCAGCCCCAGCATTTT
TRBJ2-3	TRBV18	NA	NA	CEGEDTQYF	TGTGAAGGGGAAGATACGCAGTATTTT
TRBJ2-7	TRBV7-2	TRBD2	NA	CASSLAGASGYEQYF	TGTGCCAGCAGCTTAGCTGGGGCTAGCGGCTACGAGCAGTACTTC
TRBJ2-7	TRBV3-1/TRBV3-2	TRBD1	NA	CASSTGQGAHEQYF	TGTGCCAGCAGCACAGGACAGGGGGCACACGAGCAGTACTTC
TRBJ1-5	TRBV5-5	TRBD1	NA	CASSLEQGARQPQHF	TGTGCCAGCAGCTTGGAACAGGGGGCACGACAGCCCCAGCATTTT
TRBJ2-3	TRBV6-1	TRBD1	once	CASSARQGRQTDTQYF	TGTGCCAGCAGTGCGAGACAGGGTCGTCAAACAGATACGCAGTATTTT
TRBJ2-6	TRBV19	NA	NA	CASSIPQAFSGANVLTF	TGTGCCAGTAGTATCCCACAGGCCTTCTCTGGGGCCAACGTCCTGACTTTC
TRBJ1-1	TRBV5-6	TRBD1	NA	CASSQGTGRTEAFF	TGTGCCAGCAGCCAAGGGACAGGGCGCACTGAAGCTTTCTTT
TRBJ1-2	TRBV5-1	TRBD1	NA	CASSVLTTGDGYTF	TGCGCCAGCAGCGTACTTACGACAGGGGATGGCTACACCTTC
TRBJ2-2	TRBV6-5	NA	once	CASSSSGYYTGELFF	TGTGCCAGCAGTAGTAGCGGCTATTACACCGGGGAGCTGTTTTTT
TRBJ2-1	TRBV6-5	TRBD2	NA	CASSRTREGGDEQFF	TGTGCCAGCAGTCGGACGCGGGAGGGAGGGGACGAGCAGTTCTTC
TRBJ2-3	TRBV7-6	TRBD2	once	CASSTASGGPDTQYF	TGTGCCAGCAGCACCGCTAGCGGGGGACCCGATACGCAGTATTTT